This T cell receptor (beta chain) was captured by sequencing in a study of T-cell memory formation after mild COVID-19. Study-level findings and limits: Confirmation of SARS-CoV-2 specificity was lacking for second-wave clones peaking day 37.

This CDR3 is 18 amino acids long. Germline lookup yields CDR1 KGHDR and CDR2 SFDVKD. With 3 bases removed from V and 3 bases from J, the gap between germline ends came to 23 bases. With constant-segment primers, 5'RACE yielded cDNA libraries of TCR alpha and TCR beta that carried sample barcodes and UMIs. MiXCR was run by TCRdb on the 5' RACE reads, yielding one entry per CDR3 protein. Of about 270,000 distinct CDR3 sequences listed, 15% to 20% are singletons. This clonotype was seen a few times. The antigen is not known. The chain couples TRBV24-1 to TRBJ2-7, with D hard to call. This clonotype originated in a man aged 18 to 30 who had mild COVID-19 (a few samples of this study predate the infection). Cell type and time point are not known. The material sequenced was PBMCs or a T cell subset sorted from them (not recorded which). The CDR3 region is CATSDLDLPLHWSYEQYF. Written as DNA, the CDR3 is TGTGCCACCAGTGATCTAGATTTACCCCTCCACTGGAGCTACGAGCAGTACTTC.